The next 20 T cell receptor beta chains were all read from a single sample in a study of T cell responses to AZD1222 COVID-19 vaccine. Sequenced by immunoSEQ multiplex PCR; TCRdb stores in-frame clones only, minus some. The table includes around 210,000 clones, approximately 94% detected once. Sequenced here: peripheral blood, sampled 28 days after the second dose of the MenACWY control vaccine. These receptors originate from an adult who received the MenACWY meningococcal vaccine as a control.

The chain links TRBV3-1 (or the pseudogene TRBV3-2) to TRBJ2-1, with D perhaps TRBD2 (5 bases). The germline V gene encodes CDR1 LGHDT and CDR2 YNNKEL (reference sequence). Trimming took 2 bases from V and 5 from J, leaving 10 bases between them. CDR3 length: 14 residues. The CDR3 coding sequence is TGTGCCAGCAGCCAATCCCTAGCTAACAATGAGCAGTTCTTC. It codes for CASSQSLANNEQFF.

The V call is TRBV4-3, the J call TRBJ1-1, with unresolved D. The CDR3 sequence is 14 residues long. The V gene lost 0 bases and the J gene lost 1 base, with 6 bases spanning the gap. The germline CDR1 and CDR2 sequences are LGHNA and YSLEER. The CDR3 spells CASSQEATNTEAFF. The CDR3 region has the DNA TGCGCCAGCAGCCAAGAGGCTACGAACACTGAAGCTTTCTTT.

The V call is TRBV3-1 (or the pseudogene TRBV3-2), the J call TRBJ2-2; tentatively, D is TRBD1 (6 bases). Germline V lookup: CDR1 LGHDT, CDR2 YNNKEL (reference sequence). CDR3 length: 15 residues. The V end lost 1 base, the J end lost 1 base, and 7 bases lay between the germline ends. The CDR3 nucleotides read TGTGCCAGCAGCCAAGGCAGGGGGAACACCGGGGAGCTGTTTTTT. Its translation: CASSQGRGNTGELFF.

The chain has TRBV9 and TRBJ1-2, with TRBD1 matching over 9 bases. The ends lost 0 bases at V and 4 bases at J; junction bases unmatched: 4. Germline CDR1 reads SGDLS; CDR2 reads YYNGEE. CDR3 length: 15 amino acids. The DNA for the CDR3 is TGTGCCAGCAGCGTAGGAACAGGGGGCGGCTATGGCTACACCTTC. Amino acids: CASSVGTGGGYGYTF.

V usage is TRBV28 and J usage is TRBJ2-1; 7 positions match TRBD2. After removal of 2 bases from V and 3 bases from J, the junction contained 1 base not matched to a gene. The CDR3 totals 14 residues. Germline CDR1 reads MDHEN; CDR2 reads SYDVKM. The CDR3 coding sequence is TGTGCCAGCAGTTTAGCGGGAGTCTACAATGAGCAGTTCTTC. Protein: CASSLAGVYNEQFF.

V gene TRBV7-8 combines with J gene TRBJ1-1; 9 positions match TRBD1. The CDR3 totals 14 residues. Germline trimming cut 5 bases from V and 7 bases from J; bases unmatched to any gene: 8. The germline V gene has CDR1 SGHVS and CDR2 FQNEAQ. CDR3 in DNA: TGTGCCAGCAGCCTGAGAGCGGACAGGGGTGAAGCTTTCTTT. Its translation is CASSLRADRGEAFF.

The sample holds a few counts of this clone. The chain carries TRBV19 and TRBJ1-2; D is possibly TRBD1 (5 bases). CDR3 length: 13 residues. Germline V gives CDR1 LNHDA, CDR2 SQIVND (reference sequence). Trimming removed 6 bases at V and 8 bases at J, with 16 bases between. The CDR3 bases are TGTGCCAGTAGGAAAATCGACAGCGGCGGCTACACCTTC. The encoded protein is CASRKIDSGGYTF.

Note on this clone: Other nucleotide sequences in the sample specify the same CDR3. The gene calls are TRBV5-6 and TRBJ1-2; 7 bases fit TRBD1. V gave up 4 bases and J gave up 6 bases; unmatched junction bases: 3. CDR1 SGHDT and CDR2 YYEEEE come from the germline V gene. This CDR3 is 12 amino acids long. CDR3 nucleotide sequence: TGTGCCAGCAGCCCAGGGGGGGATGGCTACACCTTC. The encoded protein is CASSPGGDGYTF.

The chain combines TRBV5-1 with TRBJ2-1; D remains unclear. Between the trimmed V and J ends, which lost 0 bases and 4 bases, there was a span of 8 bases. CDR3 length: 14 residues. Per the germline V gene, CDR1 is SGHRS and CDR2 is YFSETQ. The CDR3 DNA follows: TGCGCCAGCAGCTTGGTCCCCGTATACAATGAGCAGTTCTTC. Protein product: CASSLVPVYNEQFF.

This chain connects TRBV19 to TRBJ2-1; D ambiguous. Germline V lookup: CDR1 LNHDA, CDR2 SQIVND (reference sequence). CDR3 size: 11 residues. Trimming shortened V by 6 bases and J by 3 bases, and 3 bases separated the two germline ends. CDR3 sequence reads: CASRGYNEQFF. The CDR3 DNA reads TGTGCCAGTAGAGGCTACAATGAGCAGTTCTTC.

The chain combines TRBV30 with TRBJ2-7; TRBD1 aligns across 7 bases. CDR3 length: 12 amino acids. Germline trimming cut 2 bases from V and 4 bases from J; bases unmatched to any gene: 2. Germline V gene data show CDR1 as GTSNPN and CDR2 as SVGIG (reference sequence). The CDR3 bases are TGTGCCTGGAGTAGGGGACAGTACGAGCAGTACTTC. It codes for CAWSRGQYEQYF.

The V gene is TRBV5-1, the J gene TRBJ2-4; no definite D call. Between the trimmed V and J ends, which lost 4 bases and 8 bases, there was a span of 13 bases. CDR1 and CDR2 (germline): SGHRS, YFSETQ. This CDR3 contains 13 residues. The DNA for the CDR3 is TGCGCCAGCAGCCGGATCCCCGTCGACATTCAGTACTTC. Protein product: CASSRIPVDIQYF. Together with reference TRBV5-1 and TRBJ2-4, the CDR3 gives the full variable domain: KAGVTQTPRYLIKTRGQQVTLSCSPISGHRSVSWYQQTPGQGLQFLFEYFSETQRNKGNFPGRFSGRQFSNSRSEMNVSTLELGDSALYLCASSRIPVDIQYFGAGTRLSVL.

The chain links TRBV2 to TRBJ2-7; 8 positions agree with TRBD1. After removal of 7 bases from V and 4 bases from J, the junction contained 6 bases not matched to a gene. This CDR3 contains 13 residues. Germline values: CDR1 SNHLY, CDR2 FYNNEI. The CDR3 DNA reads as TGTGCCAGCACCGGGACAGGCAATTACGAGCAGTACTTC. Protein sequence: CASTGTGNYEQYF.

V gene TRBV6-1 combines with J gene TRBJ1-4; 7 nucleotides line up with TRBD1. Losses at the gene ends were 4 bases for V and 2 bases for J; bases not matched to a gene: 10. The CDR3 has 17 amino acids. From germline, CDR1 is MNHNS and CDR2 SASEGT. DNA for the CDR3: TGTGCCAGCAGTGGAAAGGGGGCGCGAGGCACTAATGAAAAACTGTTTTTT. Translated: CASSGKGARGTNEKLFF.

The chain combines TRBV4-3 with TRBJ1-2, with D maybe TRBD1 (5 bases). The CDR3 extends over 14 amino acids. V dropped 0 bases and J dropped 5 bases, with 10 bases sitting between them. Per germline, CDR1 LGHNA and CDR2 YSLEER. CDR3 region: CASSQEKAGYGYTF. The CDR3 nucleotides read TGCGCCAGCAGCCAAGAAAAGGCAGGGTATGGCTACACCTTC.

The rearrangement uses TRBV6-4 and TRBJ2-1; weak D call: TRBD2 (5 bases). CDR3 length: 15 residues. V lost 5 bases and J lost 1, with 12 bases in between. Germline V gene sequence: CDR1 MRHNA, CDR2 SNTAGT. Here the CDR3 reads CASSRESTSYNEQFF. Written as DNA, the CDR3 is TGTGCCAGCAGTAGGGAGTCCACATCCTACAATGAGCAGTTCTTC.

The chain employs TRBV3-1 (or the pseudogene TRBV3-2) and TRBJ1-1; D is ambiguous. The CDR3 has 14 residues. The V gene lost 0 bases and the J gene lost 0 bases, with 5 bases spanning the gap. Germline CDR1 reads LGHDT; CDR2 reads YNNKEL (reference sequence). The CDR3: CASSQDAVNTEAFF. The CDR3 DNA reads TGTGCCAGCAGCCAAGATGCGGTGAACACTGAAGCTTTCTTT.

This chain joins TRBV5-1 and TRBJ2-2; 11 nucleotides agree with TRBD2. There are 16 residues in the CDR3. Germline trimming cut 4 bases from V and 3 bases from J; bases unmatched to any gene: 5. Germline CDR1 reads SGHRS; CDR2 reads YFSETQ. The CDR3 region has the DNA TGCGCCAGCAGCATTACTAGCGGGAGTTACACCGGGGAGCTGTTTTTT. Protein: CASSITSGSYTGELFF.

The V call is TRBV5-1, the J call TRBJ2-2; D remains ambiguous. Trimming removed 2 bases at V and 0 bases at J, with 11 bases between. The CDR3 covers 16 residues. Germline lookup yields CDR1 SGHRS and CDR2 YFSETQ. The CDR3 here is CASSFKTASNTGELFF. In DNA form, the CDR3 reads TGCGCCAGCAGCTTTAAGACGGCCTCGAACACCGGGGAGCTGTTTTTT. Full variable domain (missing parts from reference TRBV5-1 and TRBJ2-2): KAGVTQTPRYLIKTRGQQVTLSCSPISGHRSVSWYQQTPGQGLQFLFEYFSETQRNKGNFPGRFSGRQFSNSRSEMNVSTLELGDSALYLCASSFKTASNTGELFFGEGSRLTVL.

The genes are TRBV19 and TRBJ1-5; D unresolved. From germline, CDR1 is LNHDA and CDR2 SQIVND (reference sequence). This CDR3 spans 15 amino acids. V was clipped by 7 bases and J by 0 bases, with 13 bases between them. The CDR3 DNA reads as TGTGCCAGTACTCGGGGTGGGGTTAGCAATCAGCCCCAGCATTTT. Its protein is CASTRGGVSNQPQHF.